This TCR beta chain was recorded in a study of prognosis after radiotherapy for stage I lung cancer. Two-round multiplex PCR, the amplification method, yielded TCR beta CDR3 from genomic DNA. Gene-specific TRBV and TRBJ primers were used in PCR round one. TCRdb re-called the multiplex PCR reads with MiXCR, one entry per CDR3 protein. Of about 23,000 distinct CDR3 sequences detected, roughly 45% appear once; the ten largest clones hold roughly 33%. Germline values: CDR1 SGHNT, CDR2 YYREEE (reference sequence). Trimming stripped 7 bases from V and 2 bases from J, with 15 bases between. CDR3 size: 15 residues. Study-level findings and limits: Patients with metastases reportedly showed TRBV and TRBJ gene usage that differed from patients without metastases.

This clonotype was found many times. Its specificity is unknown. The TCR comes from a donor aged 50 or older with non-small cell lung cancer. This chain connects TRBV5-4 to TRBJ2-2; either TRBD1 or TRBD2 may supply D (5 bases each). Here the sequenced sample was PBMCs, taken before or after stereotactic body radiation therapy (not recorded which). As DNA, the CDR3 is TGTGCCAGCGGATCAGGGACGTACAACACCGGGGAGCTGTTTTTT. Its protein is CASGSGTYNTGELFF.